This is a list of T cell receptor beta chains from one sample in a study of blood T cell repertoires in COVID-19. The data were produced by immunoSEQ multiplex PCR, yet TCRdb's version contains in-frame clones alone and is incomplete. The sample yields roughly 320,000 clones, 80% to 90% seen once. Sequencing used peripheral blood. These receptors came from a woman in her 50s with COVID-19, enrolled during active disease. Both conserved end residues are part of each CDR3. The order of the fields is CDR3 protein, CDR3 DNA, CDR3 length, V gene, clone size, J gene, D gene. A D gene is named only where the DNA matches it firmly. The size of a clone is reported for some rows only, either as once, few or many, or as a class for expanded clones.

CDR3aa: CASSLTGGLLNTEAFF
CDR3nt: TGTGCCAGCAGCTTAACCGGGGGATTATTGAACACTGAAGCTTTCTTT
len: 16
v_gene: TRBV7-8
abundance: once
j_gene: TRBJ1-1
d_gene: .

CDR3aa: CASSGQVPGTEAFF
CDR3nt: TGTGCCAGCAGCGGACAGGTTCCGGGCACTGAAGCTTTCTTT
len: 14
v_gene: TRBV3-1/TRBV3-2
abundance: .
j_gene: TRBJ1-1
d_gene: TRBD1

CDR3aa: CASSSGSLNHGANYGYTF
CDR3nt: TGCGCCAGTAGCAGCGGGTCCCTCAACCATGGAGCTAACTATGGCTACACCTTC
len: 18
v_gene: TRBV5-1
abundance: .
j_gene: TRBJ1-2
d_gene: .

CDR3aa: CASSYYSNSNQPQHF
CDR3nt: TGTGCCAGCAGTTATTATTCTAATAGCAATCAGCCCCAGCATTTT
len: 15
v_gene: TRBV6-2/TRBV6-3
abundance: .
j_gene: TRBJ1-5
d_gene: .

CDR3aa: CASSLVQGNEQYF
CDR3nt: TGTGCCAGCAGCTTGGTTCAGGGCAACGAGCAGTACTTC
len: 13
v_gene: TRBV5-4
abundance: .
j_gene: TRBJ2-7
d_gene: .

CDR3aa: CASSVGVGPGTDTQYF
CDR3nt: TGTGCCAGCAGCGTAGGTGTGGGGCCAGGCACAGATACGCAGTATTTT
len: 16
v_gene: TRBV9
abundance: .
j_gene: TRBJ2-3
d_gene: .

CDR3aa: CASSLVQGWAGELFF
CDR3nt: TGCGCCAGCAGCTTGGTTCAGGGCTGGGCCGGGGAGCTGTTTTTT
len: 15
v_gene: TRBV5-1
abundance: few
j_gene: TRBJ2-2
d_gene: .

CDR3aa: CASTRDSVNTEAFF
CDR3nt: TGTGCCAGCACTAGGGACAGCGTGAACACTGAAGCTTTCTTT
len: 14
v_gene: TRBV5-8
abundance: .
j_gene: TRBJ1-1
d_gene: TRBD1

CDR3aa: CASSRAGAAYNEQFF
CDR3nt: TGCGCCAGCAGCCGAGCGGGAGCGGCTTACAATGAGCAGTTCTTC
len: 15
v_gene: TRBV5-1
abundance: .
j_gene: TRBJ2-1
d_gene: TRBD2

CDR3aa: CASSSRQPSTDTQYF
CDR3nt: TGTGCCAGCAGCTCCCGACAGCCTAGCACAGATACGCAGTATTTT
len: 15
v_gene: TRBV7-6
abundance: .
j_gene: TRBJ2-3
d_gene: .

CDR3aa: CASSHKIWDRTQYYSNQPQHF
CDR3nt: TGCGCCAGCAGTCATAAAATTTGGGACAGGACCCAGTACTATAGCAATCAGCCCCAGCATTTT
len: 21
v_gene: TRBV23-1
abundance: few
j_gene: TRBJ1-5
d_gene: TRBD1

CDR3aa: CASSYQRRGRADTQYF
CDR3nt: TGTGCCAGCAGTTACCAGCGTCGCGGGAGGGCAGATACGCAGTATTTT
len: 16
v_gene: TRBV6-5
abundance: .
j_gene: TRBJ2-3
d_gene: TRBD2

CDR3aa: CASSLAEVGELFF
CDR3nt: TGTGCCAGCAGCTTAGCTGAGGTGGGGGAGCTGTTTTTT
len: 13
v_gene: TRBV7-9
abundance: once
j_gene: TRBJ2-2
d_gene: .

CDR3aa: CASSLGLAGATDTQYF
CDR3nt: TGTGCCAGCAGCCTAGGACTAGCGGGAGCCACAGATACGCAGTATTTT
len: 16
v_gene: TRBV7-9
abundance: .
j_gene: TRBJ2-3
d_gene: TRBD2

CDR3aa: CASSLLSGSGYNEQFF
CDR3nt: TGTGCCAGCAGCCTACTTAGCGGGAGTGGCTACAATGAGCAGTTCTTC
len: 16
v_gene: TRBV6-2/TRBV6-3
abundance: .
j_gene: TRBJ2-1
d_gene: TRBD2

CDR3aa: CASSQVLAGVKETQYF
CDR3nt: TGTGCCAGCAGCCAAGTACTAGCGGGAGTTAAGGAGACCCAGTACTTC
len: 16
v_gene: TRBV14
abundance: .
j_gene: TRBJ2-5
d_gene: TRBD2

CDR3aa: CASSPGRGLSEQYF
CDR3nt: TGTGCCAGCAGCCCCGGGAGGGGCCTAAGCGAGCAGTACTTC
len: 14
v_gene: TRBV3-1/TRBV3-2
abundance: .
j_gene: TRBJ2-7
d_gene: TRBD2

CDR3aa: CASRSYGKETQYF
CDR3nt: TGTGCCAGCAGGTCATACGGGAAAGAGACCCAGTACTTC
len: 13
v_gene: TRBV27
abundance: .
j_gene: TRBJ2-5
d_gene: .

CDR3aa: CASSQDLTGVSYEQYF
CDR3nt: TGTGCCAGCAGCCAAGATTTGACAGGGGTTTCCTACGAGCAGTACTTC
len: 16
v_gene: TRBV4-2
abundance: many
j_gene: TRBJ2-7
d_gene: TRBD1

CDR3aa: CASTIGGQYNEQFF
CDR3nt: TGTGCCAGCACCATTGGAGGACAGTACAATGAGCAGTTCTTC
len: 14
v_gene: TRBV6-5
abundance: .
j_gene: TRBJ2-1
d_gene: .

CDR3aa: CAWSRGSLYEQYF
CDR3nt: TGTGCCTGGAGTAGAGGGTCTCTCTACGAGCAGTACTTC
len: 13
v_gene: TRBV30
abundance: .
j_gene: TRBJ2-7
d_gene: .

CDR3aa: CASRLTGTSSYNEQFF
CDR3nt: TGTGCCAGCAGGCTAACCGGGACTAGCAGCTACAATGAGCAGTTCTTC
len: 16
v_gene: TRBV7-9
abundance: .
j_gene: TRBJ2-1
d_gene: TRBD2

CDR3aa: CASSLARASGNTIYF
CDR3nt: TGTGCCAGCAGCTTAGCTCGAGCCTCTGGAAACACCATATATTTT
len: 15
v_gene: TRBV7-2
abundance: .
j_gene: TRBJ1-3
d_gene: .

CDR3aa: CTSSLSTVQETQYF
CDR3nt: TGCACCAGCAGCTTGTCGACAGTCCAAGAGACCCAGTACTTC
len: 14
v_gene: TRBV5-1
abundance: .
j_gene: TRBJ2-5
d_gene: .

CDR3aa: CASSPMGTSGTNEQFF
CDR3nt: TGTGCCAGCAGCCCAATGGGTACTAGCGGGACCAATGAGCAGTTCTTC
len: 16
v_gene: TRBV7-2
abundance: .
j_gene: TRBJ2-1
d_gene: TRBD2

CDR3aa: CASSVDPGEKLFF
CDR3nt: TGTGCCAGCAGCGTAGACCCGGGAGAAAAACTGTTTTTT
len: 13
v_gene: TRBV9
abundance: .
j_gene: TRBJ1-4
d_gene: .

CDR3aa: CATSDSGTMSLQFF
CDR3nt: TGTGCCACCAGTGATTCCGGGACTATGTCCCTGCAGTTCTTC
len: 14
v_gene: TRBV24-1
abundance: .
j_gene: TRBJ2-1
d_gene: TRBD2

CDR3aa: CASRGQDYNEQFF
CDR3nt: TGTGCCAGTCGCGGACAGGACTACAATGAGCAGTTCTTC
len: 13
v_gene: TRBV7-2
abundance: .
j_gene: TRBJ2-1
d_gene: TRBD1

CDR3aa: CASSALLGASPLHF
CDR3nt: TGTGCCAGCAGTGCCCTCTTAGGGGCTTCACCCCTCCACTTT
len: 14
v_gene: TRBV27
abundance: .
j_gene: TRBJ1-6
d_gene: .

CDR3aa: CASSIQGPTTNEKLFF
CDR3nt: TGTGCCAGCAGCATACAGGGTCCTACAACTAATGAAAAACTGTTTTTT
len: 16
v_gene: TRBV7-9
abundance: .
j_gene: TRBJ1-4
d_gene: .

CDR3aa: CASSYAGEGYEQYF
CDR3nt: TGTGCCAGCAGTTATGCAGGGGAGGGGTACGAGCAGTACTTC
len: 14
v_gene: TRBV6-5
abundance: once
j_gene: TRBJ2-7
d_gene: .

CDR3aa: CASSLGQGLQETQYF
CDR3nt: TGTGCCAGCAGCCTGGGGCAGGGCCTTCAAGAGACCCAGTACTTC
len: 15
v_gene: TRBV11-3
abundance: .
j_gene: TRBJ2-5
d_gene: .

CDR3aa: CASSQTWGTSGDLNEQFF
CDR3nt: TGTGCCAGCAGCCAAACATGGGGGACTAGCGGGGACCTCAATGAGCAGTTCTTC
len: 18
v_gene: TRBV4-2
abundance: .
j_gene: TRBJ2-1
d_gene: TRBD2

CDR3aa: CASSFDAGYTDTQYF
CDR3nt: TGTGCCAGCAGCTTTGATGCGGGCTACACAGATACGCAGTATTTT
len: 15
v_gene: TRBV13
abundance: .
j_gene: TRBJ2-3
d_gene: .

CDR3aa: CASSLGRGGYSPLHF
CDR3nt: TGTGCCAGCAGCTTGGGCAGGGGCGGATATTCACCCCTCCACTTT
len: 15
v_gene: TRBV5-4
abundance: .
j_gene: TRBJ1-6
d_gene: .

CDR3aa: CASSMLFGKLFF
CDR3nt: TGTGCCAGTAGTATGTTATTCGGAAAACTGTTTTTT
len: 12
v_gene: TRBV19
abundance: .
j_gene: TRBJ1-4
d_gene: .

CDR3aa: CASSGTGGRNYGYTF
CDR3nt: TGTGCCAGCAGCGGGACAGGGGGCAGGAACTATGGCTACACCTTC
len: 15
v_gene: TRBV9
abundance: once
j_gene: TRBJ1-2
d_gene: TRBD1

CDR3aa: CASSLRETQYF
CDR3nt: TGTGCCAGCAGCTTGCGAGAGACCCAGTACTTC
len: 11
v_gene: TRBV5-8
abundance: .
j_gene: TRBJ2-5
d_gene: .

CDR3aa: CASSSQAGGPPGSYEQYF
CDR3nt: TGTGCCAGCAGTTCCCAAGCGGGAGGGCCCCCCGGCTCCTACGAGCAGTACTTC
len: 18
v_gene: TRBV28
abundance: .
j_gene: TRBJ2-7
d_gene: TRBD2

CDR3aa: CASSALDRAAYEQYF
CDR3nt: TGTGCCAGCAGCGCCTTGGACAGGGCGGCCTACGAGCAGTACTTC
len: 15
v_gene: TRBV5-6
abundance: .
j_gene: TRBJ2-7
d_gene: TRBD1

CDR3aa: CSVARTSGSSYNEQFF
CDR3nt: TGCAGCGTCGCTCGGACTAGCGGGAGTTCCTACAATGAGCAGTTCTTC
len: 16
v_gene: TRBV29-1
abundance: .
j_gene: TRBJ2-1
d_gene: TRBD2

CDR3aa: CASSPRTGDYFDEQYF
CDR3nt: TGTGCCAGCAGCCCTCGGACAGGGGATTATTTTGACGAGCAGTACTTC
len: 16
v_gene: TRBV11-2
abundance: .
j_gene: TRBJ2-7
d_gene: TRBD1

CDR3aa: CASSPYSGRALGEQFF
CDR3nt: TGTGCCAGCAGCCCCTACAGCGGGAGGGCCTTAGGTGAGCAGTTCTTC
len: 16
v_gene: TRBV11-1
abundance: .
j_gene: TRBJ2-1
d_gene: TRBD2

CDR3aa: CAWSGGQFQETQYF
CDR3nt: TGTGCCTGGAGTGGAGGACAATTCCAAGAGACCCAGTACTTC
len: 14
v_gene: TRBV30
abundance: once
j_gene: TRBJ2-5
d_gene: .

CDR3aa: CAWSGTGFNTEAFF
CDR3nt: TGTGCCTGGAGTGGGACAGGGTTCAACACTGAAGCTTTCTTT
len: 14
v_gene: TRBV30
abundance: .
j_gene: TRBJ1-1
d_gene: TRBD1

CDR3aa: CASSEEADQETQYF
CDR3nt: TGTGCCAGCAGTGAAGAAGCGGACCAAGAGACCCAGTACTTC
len: 14
v_gene: TRBV2
abundance: .
j_gene: TRBJ2-5
d_gene: .